These 6 T cell receptor beta chains came from one sample sequenced in a study of beta chain features in type 1 diabetes. Findings and caveats of the study: Moderate but significant shortening of TCRB CDR3s was recorded in all four CD4+ subsets from Type 1 diabetes patients.

Expressed TCRB transcripts were sequenced because the isolated RNA had all been reverse transcribed beforehand. Sequencing was performed with immunoSEQ multiplex PCR; in TCRdb, only in-frame clones are kept and a portion is missing. The sample holds about 340,000 clones; approximately 13% are singletons and the top ten take 0.015%. Their antigen targets remain unknown. What was sequenced was naive CD4+ T cells from blood. These receptors all come from a woman aged 18-29 years with type 1 diabetes.

The CDR3 nucleotides are TGTGCCAGCAGCCCGGGTAGCTCTGGGGCCAACGTCCTGACTTTC. It codes for CASSPGSSGANVLTF. The V call is TRBV5-4, the J call TRBJ2-6; unclear D gene. Trimming took 4 bases from V and 0 from J, leaving 8 bases between them. The CDR3 runs 15 residues. Germline V gene data show CDR1 as SGHNT and CDR2 as YYREEE (reference sequence).

This rearrangement joins TRBV7-8 to TRBJ2-5; D perhaps matches TRBD2 (5 bases). Germline lookup yields CDR1 SGHVS and CDR2 FQNEAQ. The length of the CDR3 is 15 residues. V was trimmed by 4 bases and J by 6 bases, leaving 18 bases between them. CDR3 region: CASSSTRTAGKTQYF. The CDR3 DNA reads as TGTGCCAGCAGCTCTACCAGGACGGCCGGGAAGACCCAGTACTTC.

This clone showed up just a few times. The chain recombines TRBV5-1 with TRBJ2-5, with a possible D match to TRBD1 (6 bases). The germline V gene has CDR1 SGHRS and CDR2 YFSETQ. The CDR3 covers 16 residues. Trimming stripped 2 bases from V and 5 bases from J, with 19 bases between. The CDR3 sequence: CASSLLTGNIMETQYF. As DNA, the CDR3 is TGCGCCAGCAGCTTATTAACAGGGAACATTATGGAGACCCAGTACTTC.

The chain is built from TRBV29-1 and TRBJ2-7, with a possible D match to TRBD2 (7 bases). The CDR3 loop spans 13 amino acids. V gave up 6 bases and J gave up 1 base, with 13 bases separating them. The germline V gene has CDR1 SQVTM and CDR2 ANQGSEA. CDR3 protein: CSVNKGGSYEQYF. As DNA, the CDR3 is TGCAGCGTGAATAAGGGGGGGTCCTACGAGCAGTACTTC.

This clone was counted between two and nine times. This sequence joins TRBV25-1 and TRBJ2-1, with a tentative D call TRBD1 (5 bases). The V and J ends lost 3 bases and 5 bases respectively, with 14 bases between them. CDR1 is MGHDK, CDR2 SYGVNS, per germline. This CDR3 has 15 residues. CDR3 nucleotides: TGTGCCAGCAGTGAGAGGCGACAGATAGACAATGAGCAGTTCTTC. It codes for CASSERRQIDNEQFF.

This clone showed up just a few times. This sequence joins TRBV5-4 and TRBJ2-1; 10 bases map to TRBD2. Trimming cost V 0 bases and J 5 bases; bases outside gene matches: 2. Germline CDR1 reads SGHNT; CDR2 reads YYREEE (reference sequence). The CDR3 has 15 residues. The CDR3 here is CASSLGGLADNEQFF. Written as DNA, the CDR3 is TGTGCCAGCAGCTTGGGCGGACTAGCGGACAATGAGCAGTTCTTC. Drawing the rest from reference TRBV5-4 and TRBJ2-1, the complete variable domain is ETGVTQSPTHLIKTRGQQVTLRCSSQSGHNTVSWYQQALGQGPQFIFQYYREEENGRGNFPPRFSGLQFPNYSSELNVNALELDDSALYLCASSLGGLADNEQFFGPGTRLTVL.